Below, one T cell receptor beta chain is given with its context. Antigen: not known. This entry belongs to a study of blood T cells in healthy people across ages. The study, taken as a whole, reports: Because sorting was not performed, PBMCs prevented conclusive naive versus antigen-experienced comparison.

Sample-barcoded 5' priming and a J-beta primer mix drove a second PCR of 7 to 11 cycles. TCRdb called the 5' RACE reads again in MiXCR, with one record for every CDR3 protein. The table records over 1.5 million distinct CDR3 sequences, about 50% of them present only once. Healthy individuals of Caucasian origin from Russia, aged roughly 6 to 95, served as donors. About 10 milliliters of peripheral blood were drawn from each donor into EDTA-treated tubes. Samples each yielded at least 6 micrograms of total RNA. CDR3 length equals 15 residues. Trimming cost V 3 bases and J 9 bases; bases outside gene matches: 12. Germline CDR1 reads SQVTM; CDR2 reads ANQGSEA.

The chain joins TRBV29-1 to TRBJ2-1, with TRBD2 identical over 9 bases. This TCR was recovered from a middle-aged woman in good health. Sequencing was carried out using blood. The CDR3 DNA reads TGCAGCGTTGAGAGTCTAGCGGGGATCTTTGGTGAGCAGTTCTTC. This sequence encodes CSVESLAGIFGEQFF.